The T cell receptor beta chain under discussion was sequenced for a study of cytomegalovirus exposure and HLA in healthy donors. Study results and caveats: Previously analyzed data showed that most TCR beta V segments were productive at a frequency of about 90% or about 30%. With later analysis, a missense DCLRE1C variant became linked to TCR beta V- and J-gene trimming.

The study ran its PCR with 60 Vbeta and 13 Jbeta primers. Clones were read by immunoSEQ multiplex PCR, and TCRdb kept only the in-frame ones, dropping some. The sample carries some 160,000 clones, 77% recorded once. The CDR3 totals 13 residues. Germline CDR1 is MNHEY and CDR2 is SMNVEV (reference sequence). V gave up 5 bases and J gave up 4 bases; unmatched junction bases: 2. Regarding this clone: Its antigen is unidentified. Other DNA sequences of this sample code for an identical CDR3.

Sequenced material: PBMCs. The source is a woman aged 25 to 39 in good health and CMV-seronegative. The rearrangement joins TRBV27 to TRBJ1-1, with TRBD1 matching over 9 bases. The CDR3 reads CASSHRGPTEAFF. CDR3 DNA: TGTGCCAGCAGTCACAGGGGGCCCACTGAAGCTTTCTTT.